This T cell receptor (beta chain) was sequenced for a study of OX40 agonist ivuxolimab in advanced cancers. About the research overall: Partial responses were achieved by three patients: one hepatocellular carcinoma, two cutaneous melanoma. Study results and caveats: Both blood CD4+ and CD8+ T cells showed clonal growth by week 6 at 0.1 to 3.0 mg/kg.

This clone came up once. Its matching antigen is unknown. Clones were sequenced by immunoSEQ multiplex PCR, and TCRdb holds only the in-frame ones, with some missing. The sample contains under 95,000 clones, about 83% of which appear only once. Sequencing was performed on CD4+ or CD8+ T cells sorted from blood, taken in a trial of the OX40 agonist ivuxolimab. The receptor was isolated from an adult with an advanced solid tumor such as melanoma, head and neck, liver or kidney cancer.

The CDR3 coding sequence is TGCGCCAGCAGCCCCAGGTTTAATGAGCAGTTCTTC. This codes for CASSPRFNEQFF. The chain carries TRBV5-1 and TRBJ2-1; no clear D. Germline V CDR1 and CDR2: SGHRS, YFSETQ. V was shortened by 4 bases and J by 7 bases, with 9 bases between the two germline ends. This CDR3 is built from 12 residues. Complete variable domain (other parts from reference TRBV5-1 and TRBJ2-1): KAGVTQTPRYLIKTRGQQVTLSCSPISGHRSVSWYQQTPGQGLQFLFEYFSETQRNKGNFPGRFSGRQFSNSRSEMNVSTLELGDSALYLCASSPRFNEQFFGPGTRLTVL.